One T cell receptor beta chain is described in this entry. The antigen is undetermined. TCRdb reprocessed the 5' RACE reads via MiXCR and lists one record per CDR3 protein. The sample carries around 430,000 distinct CDR3 sequences, 15% to 20% recorded once. The CDR3 totals 16 residues. The V end was cut by 0 bases, the J end by 0 bases, with 10 bases between. CDR1 is SGHRS and CDR2 is YFSETQ in the germline V gene. These data come from a study of CD8 T cells in ankylosing spondylitis. Study conclusions and caveats: Roughly eight highly homologous variants made up a TCR beta motif that seemed to typify ankylosing spondylitis blood.

Input material: blood, either unsorted or a sorted T cell fraction (not recorded which). The origin of this receptor is a male donor with ankylosing spondylitis. V is TRBV5-1 and J is TRBJ1-3, with D uncertain. The CDR3 region is CASSLAVTGSGNTIYF. The CDR3 nucleotides read TGCGCCAGCAGCTTGGCGGTAACCGGCTCTGGAAACACCATATATTTT.